This T cell receptor beta chain comes out of a study of PD-1 blockade in classical Hodgkin lymphoma. This clone was seen a few times. No antigen is known for it. Study-level results: Patients with a complete response exhibited baseline diversity comparable to newly diagnosed patients. TCR diversity at baseline was reported to be reduced in newly diagnosed patients relative to healthy donors. Repertoire differences lack defined causes, possibly disease activity or prior therapy.

Repertoires were generated with immunoSEQ multiplex PCR, while TCRdb's copy carries only in-frame clones and drops some. Among about 150,000 clones listed, 78% were seen once. CDR3 size: 15 residues. V was pared by 3 bases and J by 5 bases, with 16 bases between. Germline V gives CDR1 SNHLY, CDR2 FYNNEI. Following autologous stem cell transplantation, relapse occurred in every patient, and exposure to brentuximab vedotin varied. The V gene is TRBV2, the J gene TRBJ1-2, with D possibly matching TRBD1 (6 bases). The sequence was obtained from a human donor with classical Hodgkin lymphoma. Sequences were derived from peripheral blood mononuclear cells (PBMCs), sampled before the second cycle of nivolumab. CDR3 region: CASSDAGAIKYGYTF. The CDR3, as DNA: TGTGCCAGCAGTGACGCAGGGGCGATAAAATATGGCTACACCTTC.